This T cell receptor (beta chain) was profiled in a study of T cells in women clearing cervical HPV infection. Across the study: Cases were women with histologically confirmed HPV16-related CIN3 or worse, including a couple of invasive cancers. Cases' blood sampling followed lesion detection by median around 150 days (90 to 200).

TCR beta CDR3 amplified by multiplex PCR from approximately 1,200 ng genomic DNA. The method was immunoSEQ multiplex PCR; TCRdb's version includes in-frame clones alone and lacks a portion of them. This sample's table has about 32,000 clones. All donors had a single incident cervical HPV16 infection, not prevalent. Worth noting for this clone: Read sequence stops 3 residues before the CDR3 end, and the germline J gene provides the missing end.

CDR3 length: 14 amino acids. CDR1 and CDR2 (germline): SNHLY, FYNNEI. Sequencing used blood buffy coat. The source of this sequence is a woman aged 18 to 75 with a cervical HPV16 infection that either progressed to CIN3+ or cleared (not recorded which). The chain is built from TRBV2 and TRBJ1-2; D gene uncertain. The CDR3 sequence is CASRVAGLNNDYTF. CDR3 DNA (partial): TGTGCCAGCAGGGTAGCGGGGTTAAACAATGAC.